This is a list of T cell receptor beta chains from one sample in a study of blood T cell repertoires in COVID-19. Here immunoSEQ multiplex PCR was the method, and the copy in TCRdb shows in-frame clones only, minus some. In the table there are 40,000 to 45,000 clones, 90% to 95% of which are singletons. The sequenced sample was peripheral blood. The receptors come from a human donor in a cohort sampled during active COVID-19. The CDR3 runs from the conserved cysteine through the conserved F or W. A D gene is named only where the DNA matches it firmly. Some rows mark clone size as missing; the rest say once, few, many or name a class of expanded clone.

clone size: NA
J gene: TRBJ1-6
D gene: NA
V gene: TRBV9
CDR3 protein: CASSLVGGPNSPLHF
CDR3 DNA: TGTGCCAGCAGCCTGGTTGGGGGCCCTAATTCACCCCTCCACTTT

clone size: NA
J gene: TRBJ1-2
D gene: NA
V gene: TRBV5-6
CDR3 protein: CASSLVWELNYGYTF
CDR3 DNA: TGTGCCAGCAGCTTGGTATGGGAGTTAAACTATGGCTACACCTTC

clone size: NA
J gene: TRBJ2-2
D gene: NA
V gene: TRBV7-9
CDR3 protein: CAPSSANTGELFF
CDR3 DNA: TGTGCCCCCAGTAGCGCGAACACCGGGGAGCTGTTTTTT

clone size: NA
J gene: TRBJ2-7
D gene: NA
V gene: TRBV4-3
CDR3 protein: CASSQAAPHLGSYEQYF
CDR3 DNA: TGCGCCAGCAGCCAAGCCGCCCCACACCTAGGCTCCTACGAGCAGTACTTC

clone size: NA
J gene: TRBJ2-7
D gene: TRBD1
V gene: TRBV5-6
CDR3 protein: CASSWDRGSYEQYF
CDR3 DNA: TGTGCCAGCAGCTGGGACAGGGGCTCCTACGAGCAGTACTTC

clone size: few
J gene: TRBJ1-1
D gene: NA
V gene: TRBV9
CDR3 protein: CASSVNPDTEAFF
CDR3 DNA: TGTGCCAGCAGCGTTAATCCCGACACTGAAGCTTTCTTT

clone size: NA
J gene: TRBJ2-7
D gene: NA
V gene: TRBV7-2
CDR3 protein: CASSLDRDTHEQYF
CDR3 DNA: TGTGCCAGCAGCTTAGATCGGGACACGCACGAGCAGTACTTC

clone size: NA
J gene: TRBJ2-2
D gene: NA
V gene: TRBV12-5
CDR3 protein: CASGLVQSRVDTGELFF
CDR3 DNA: TGTGCTAGTGGTTTGGTACAGAGCAGGGTTGACACCGGGGAGCTGTTTTTT

clone size: NA
J gene: TRBJ2-5
D gene: NA
V gene: TRBV21-1
CDR3 protein: CASSKEWRRAQYF
CDR3 DNA: TGTGCCAGCAGCAAAGAGTGGAGGAGGGCCCAGTACTTC

clone size: NA
J gene: TRBJ1-2
D gene: NA
V gene: TRBV14
CDR3 protein: CASSSPNGYGYTF
CDR3 DNA: TGTGCCAGCAGCTCTCCTAACGGCTATGGCTACACCTTC

clone size: NA
J gene: TRBJ2-7
D gene: TRBD2
V gene: TRBV4-2
CDR3 protein: CASSQDGGGSSYEQYF
CDR3 DNA: TGTGCCAGCAGCCAAGATGGGGGGGGAAGCTCCTACGAGCAGTACTTC

clone size: NA
J gene: TRBJ2-5
D gene: NA
V gene: TRBV18
CDR3 protein: CASSPPSQETQYF
CDR3 DNA: TGTGCCAGCTCACCACCGAGTCAAGAGACCCAGTACTTC

clone size: NA
J gene: TRBJ2-3
D gene: TRBD2
V gene: TRBV7-2
CDR3 protein: CASSLRTSGSTDTQYF
CDR3 DNA: TGTGCCAGCAGCTTACGGACTAGCGGAAGCACAGATACGCAGTATTTT

clone size: NA
J gene: TRBJ1-4
D gene: NA
V gene: TRBV2
CDR3 protein: CASRDSFFNEKLFF
CDR3 DNA: TGTGCCAGCAGGGACAGTTTTTTTAATGAAAAACTGTTTTTT

clone size: NA
J gene: TRBJ1-6
D gene: TRBD1
V gene: TRBV30
CDR3 protein: CAWSVSGQGNSPLHF
CDR3 DNA: TGTGCCTGGAGTGTATCGGGACAGGGGAATTCACCCCTCCACTTT

clone size: NA
J gene: TRBJ1-5
D gene: NA
V gene: TRBV4-3
CDR3 protein: CASSQVFVQGSHQPQHF
CDR3 DNA: TGCGCCAGCAGCCAAGTTTTCGTACAGGGTAGTCATCAGCCCCAGCATTTT

clone size: NA
J gene: TRBJ2-1
D gene: TRBD2
V gene: TRBV14
CDR3 protein: CASATAGAYNEQFF
CDR3 DNA: TGTGCCAGCGCCACAGCGGGAGCTTACAATGAGCAGTTCTTC

clone size: NA
J gene: TRBJ2-2
D gene: TRBD2
V gene: TRBV19
CDR3 protein: CASSIPLRGAGRTGELFF
CDR3 DNA: TGTGCCAGTAGTATTCCACTGCGGGGGGCGGGACGGACCGGGGAGCTGTTTTTT

clone size: NA
J gene: TRBJ1-2
D gene: NA
V gene: TRBV4-2
CDR3 protein: CASSQDRTHNYGYTF
CDR3 DNA: TGTGCCAGCAGCCAAGACAGAACCCATAACTATGGCTACACCTTC

clone size: NA
J gene: TRBJ2-6
D gene: TRBD1
V gene: TRBV6-2/TRBV6-3
CDR3 protein: CASSVQGARLSGANVLTF
CDR3 DNA: TGTGCCAGCAGTGTGCAGGGGGCGCGTTTATCTGGGGCCAACGTCCTGACTTTC

clone size: NA
J gene: TRBJ2-1
D gene: TRBD2
V gene: TRBV6-5
CDR3 protein: CASRPSGGVYNEQFF
CDR3 DNA: TGTGCCAGCAGGCCCAGCGGGGGTGTTTACAATGAGCAGTTCTTC

clone size: NA
J gene: TRBJ2-5
D gene: TRBD2
V gene: TRBV10-3
CDR3 protein: CAISVTDSSGPQETQYF
CDR3 DNA: TGTGCCATCAGCGTTACAGACAGTAGCGGGCCTCAAGAGACCCAGTACTTC

clone size: few
J gene: TRBJ1-1
D gene: TRBD1
V gene: TRBV4-1
CDR3 protein: CASSHDKTGALKTFF
CDR3 DNA: TGCGCCAGCAGCCACGATAAGACAGGGGCTCTAAAAACTTTCTTT

clone size: few
J gene: TRBJ1-3
D gene: NA
V gene: TRBV23-1
CDR3 protein: CASSRGVLSGNTIYF
CDR3 DNA: TGCGCCAGCAGTCGGGGAGTACTCTCTGGAAACACCATATATTTT

clone size: NA
J gene: TRBJ2-1
D gene: TRBD1
V gene: TRBV19
CDR3 protein: CASRTGPDNEQFF
CDR3 DNA: TGTGCCAGTCGGACAGGGCCCGACAATGAGCAGTTCTTC

clone size: NA
J gene: TRBJ2-5
D gene: TRBD2
V gene: TRBV7-2
CDR3 protein: CASSLGGGGKETQYF
CDR3 DNA: TGTGCCAGCAGCTTAGGTGGCGGGGGGAAGGAGACCCAGTACTTC

clone size: NA
J gene: TRBJ1-2
D gene: TRBD1
V gene: TRBV7-8
CDR3 protein: CASSTERDSYGYTF
CDR3 DNA: TGTGCCAGCAGCACAGAACGGGACAGCTATGGCTACACCTTC

clone size: NA
J gene: TRBJ2-1
D gene: NA
V gene: TRBV7-3
CDR3 protein: CASSLTSGASYNEQFF
CDR3 DNA: TGTGCCAGCAGCTTAACTAGCGGTGCTTCCTACAATGAGCAGTTCTTC

clone size: NA
J gene: TRBJ2-7
D gene: TRBD1
V gene: TRBV4-1
CDR3 protein: CASSQDGTGIYEQYF
CDR3 DNA: TGCGCCAGCAGCCAAGACGGGACAGGGATATACGAGCAGTACTTC

clone size: NA
J gene: TRBJ2-7
D gene: NA
V gene: TRBV14
CDR3 protein: CASSQDPDYEQYF
CDR3 DNA: TGTGCCAGCAGCCAAGATCCAGACTACGAGCAGTACTTC

clone size: NA
J gene: TRBJ1-6
D gene: NA
V gene: TRBV28
CDR3 protein: CASSLLDSRAGNSPLHF
CDR3 DNA: TGTGCCAGCAGTTTATTAGACTCTAGGGCGGGTAATTCACCCCTCCACTTT

clone size: NA
J gene: TRBJ1-5
D gene: NA
V gene: TRBV12-3/TRBV12-4
CDR3 protein: CASSPQGREPQHF
CDR3 DNA: TGTGCCAGCAGTCCCCAGGGGAGGGAGCCCCAGCATTTT

clone size: NA
J gene: TRBJ2-1
D gene: TRBD2
V gene: TRBV7-9
CDR3 protein: CASSLEGGSRNEQFF
CDR3 DNA: TGTGCCAGCAGCTTAGAAGGCGGGAGTCGCAATGAGCAGTTCTTC

clone size: NA
J gene: TRBJ1-1
D gene: NA
V gene: TRBV3-1/TRBV3-2
CDR3 protein: CASSQAWGAEAFF
CDR3 DNA: TGTGCCAGCAGCCAGGCCTGGGGGGCTGAAGCTTTCTTT

clone size: once
J gene: TRBJ1-3
D gene: NA
V gene: TRBV7-7
CDR3 protein: CASSPGTGSGNTIYF
CDR3 DNA: TGTGCCAGCAGCCCAGGAACAGGGTCAGGAAACACCATATATTTT